Following are 20 T cell receptor beta chains from one sample sequenced in a study of regulatory and conventional T cells in RAG deficiency. Conventional CD4+ T cells were sorted from blood as CD25-low CD127-high cells. The assay was immunoSEQ multiplex PCR, and TCRdb's table has in-frame clones only and misses some. The sample lists 34,000 or so clones; about 75% were seen once. These data were also filed under a second study, of regulatory T cells. This second report adds: Primers: 52 TRBV forward and 13 TRBJ reverse.

The sample was CD4+ effector T cells sorted from blood. The origin of the receptors is a human donor in good health.

The chain carries TRBV19 and TRBJ1-1, with TRBD1 as a possible D gene (5 bases). V was trimmed by 2 bases and J by 5 bases, leaving 9 bases between them. Germline loops: CDR1 LNHDA, CDR2 SQIVND (reference sequence). The CDR3 has 13 residues. The CDR3 coding sequence is TGTGCCAGTAGTATATGGGGGTTTACTGAAGCTTTCTTT. Its translation is CASSIWGFTEAFF.

The rearrangement links TRBV19 to TRBJ1-2, with 7 positions matching TRBD1. This CDR3 is built from 14 residues. CDR1 is LNHDA, CDR2 SQIVND, per germline (reference sequence). The trim removed 9 bases at V and 0 bases at J, leaving 7 bases unmatched. The CDR3 here is CASYRGLTNYGYTF. The DNA of the CDR3 is TGTGCCAGCTACAGGGGCCTAACTAACTATGGCTACACCTTC.

The CDR3 nucleotides are TGTGCCAGCCCTAGGGCAGGGGGGGAAGATACGCAGTATTTT. This codes for CASPRAGGEDTQYF. The chain recombines TRBV9 with TRBJ2-3; perhaps D is TRBD1 or TRBD2 (7 bases each). With 7 bases removed from V and 5 bases from J, the gap between germline ends came to 17 bases. Germline values: CDR1 SGDLS, CDR2 YYNGEE. The CDR3 has 14 amino acids.

J is TRBJ1-1 and V is TRBV5-1; D may be TRBD1 (5 bases). Trimming took off 7 bases at V and 1 base at J, with 11 bases between the two ends. This CDR3 spans 13 amino acids. CDR1 SGHRS and CDR2 YFSETQ come from the germline V gene. The CDR3 nucleotides are TGCGCCAGCTGGGATAGGGGGAACACTGAAGCTTTCTTT. Protein: CASWDRGNTEAFF.

The table lists this clone with a few counts. The V gene is TRBV19, the J gene TRBJ1-1; TRBD1 agrees at 7 bases. J gave up 0 bases and V 7 bases, and 8 bases lay outside the gene matches. This CDR3 has 15 amino acids. CDR1 and CDR2 from the germline V gene are LNHDA and SQIVND (reference sequence). The chain's CDR3 is CASIRGGTVNTEAFF. DNA for the CDR3: TGTGCCAGTATCCGTGGAGGGACAGTGAACACTGAAGCTTTCTTT.

V and J are TRBV27 and TRBJ2-6, with D unclear. Trimming stripped 1 base from V and 3 bases from J, with 1 base between. CDR1 and CDR2 from the germline V gene are MNHEY and SMNVEV (reference sequence). This CDR3 spans 13 amino acids. The DNA of the CDR3 is TGTGCCAGCAGTTTATATGGGGCCAACGTCCTGACTTTC. Amino acids: CASSLYGANVLTF.

V usage is TRBV18 and J usage is TRBJ1-1, with 8 bases lining up with TRBD1. V was clipped by 4 bases and J by 5 bases; unmatched bases: 9. Looked up from germline, CDR1 is KGHSH and CDR2 is LQKENI. CDR3 size: 15 residues. CDR3 residues: CASSLAQGGNTEAFF. The DNA of the CDR3 is TGTGCCAGCTCACTGGCACAGGGGGGGAATACTGAAGCTTTCTTT.

The chain links TRBV11-3 to TRBJ2-2; TRBD1 agrees at 9 bases. J gave up 5 bases and V 4 bases, and 8 bases lay outside the gene matches. This CDR3 has 16 amino acids. Germline assignment: CDR1 SGHNT and CDR2 YENEEA. In nucleotides, the CDR3 is TGTGCCAGCAGCTCGTACGACAGGGGGAGGACCGGGGAGCTGTTTTTT. Its protein product is CASSSYDRGRTGELFF.

This sequence joins TRBV16 and TRBJ1-3; the D gene is possibly TRBD1 (5 bases). V was pared by 1 base and J by 4 bases, with 11 bases between. The CDR3 spans 15 residues. Per germline, CDR1 KGHSY and CDR2 FQNENV. The CDR3 is CASSQYPGNGNTIYF. CDR3 DNA sequence: TGTGCCAGCAGCCAATATCCAGGGAACGGAAACACCATATATTTT.

V and J are TRBV12-5 and TRBJ2-7; D is perhaps TRBD1 or TRBD2 (5 bases each). The germline CDR1 and CDR2 sequences are LGHNT and FRNRAP. Trimming stripped 6 bases from V and 13 bases from J, with 22 bases between. This CDR3 contains 13 residues. The chain's CDR3 is CASGAGTYYSPYF. CDR3 in DNA: TGTGCTAGTGGGGCCGGGACCTACTATTCGCCCTACTTC.

V is TRBV2 and J is TRBJ2-2; 9 bases are shared with TRBD2. The CDR3 totals 17 residues. Germline V lookup: CDR1 SNHLY, CDR2 FYNNEI. The J segment lost 4 bases and the V segment lost 2 bases, leaving 8 bases of the junction unmatched. The CDR3 coding sequence is TGTGCCAGCAGTGAACCTATAGCGGGGGTGGGCACCGGGGAGCTGTTTTTT. This codes for CASSEPIAGVGTGELFF.

The genes are TRBV9 and TRBJ1-1, with 8 nucleotides matching TRBD1. With V trimmed by 4 bases and J by 9 bases, 8 bases remained unmatched. CDR1 is SGDLS and CDR2 is YYNGEE in the germline V gene. There are 13 residues in the CDR3. DNA for the CDR3: TGTGCCAGCAGCCCTCCGGACAGGGATAAAGCTTTCTTT. Translating gives CASSPPDRDKAFF.

The chain uses TRBV30 and TRBJ1-4, with a weak D call TRBD1 (5 bases). V dropped 3 bases and J dropped 8 bases, with 19 bases sitting between them. The CDR3 sequence is 15 residues long. From germline, CDR1 is GTSNPN and CDR2 SVGIG (reference sequence). The CDR3 loop is CAWSAPTVTSEKLFF. The CDR3 coding sequence is TGTGCCTGGAGCGCTCCGACAGTTACGAGCGAAAAACTGTTTTTT.

CDR3 region: CASSLPGQGANEQYF. The CDR3 nucleotides are TGTGCCAGCAGTTTACCGGGACAGGGCGCGAACGAGCAGTACTTC. The V call is TRBV27, the J call TRBJ2-7, with 9 bases aligning to TRBD1. In germline, CDR1 is MNHEY, CDR2 SMNVEV (reference sequence). The J segment lost 5 bases and the V segment lost 2 bases, leaving 7 bases of the junction unmatched. The CDR3 loop spans 15 amino acids.

This chain links TRBV2 with TRBJ1-4; D is undetermined. Germline V lookup: CDR1 SNHLY, CDR2 FYNNEI. Trimming cost V 9 bases and J 0 bases, with 11 bases left between them. The CDR3 spans 14 residues. CDR3 residues: CASRVYSTNEKLFF. The CDR3 DNA is TGTGCCAGTAGAGTATACTCAACTAATGAAAAACTGTTTTTT.

The rearrangement links TRBV5-1 to TRBJ1-3; 8 bases fit TRBD1. V shed 3 bases and J 3 bases; nucleotides not matched to a gene: 5. The CDR3 length is 15 residues. Per the germline V gene, CDR1 is SGHRS and CDR2 is YFSETQ. In nucleotides, the CDR3 is TGCGCCAGCAGCTACCAGGGGGCCGATGGAAACACCATATATTTT. Protein product: CASSYQGADGNTIYF.

The chain is built from TRBV5-6 and TRBJ1-4, with 11 bases matching TRBD1. The germline V gene has CDR1 SGHDT and CDR2 YYEEEE. Trimming took 4 bases from V and 8 from J; bases not matched to a gene: 7. The CDR3 sequence is 15 residues long. CDR3 region: CASSPGTGGREKLFF. CDR3 DNA: TGTGCCAGCAGCCCCGGGACAGGGGGAAGGGAAAAACTGTTTTTT.

The chain links TRBV6-1 to TRBJ2-5; D is possibly TRBD1 or TRBD2 (5 bases each). Germline CDR1 reads MNHNS; CDR2 reads SASEGT. This CDR3 comprises 13 residues. The V end was cut by 6 bases, the J end by 3 bases, with 11 bases between. The CDR3, as DNA: TGTGCCAGCAGCAGGGACCTAAAAGAGACCCAGTACTTC. This gives the protein CASSRDLKETQYF.

This clone was counted a few times. This chain connects TRBV2 to TRBJ1-6; D unclear. The CDR3 is 13 amino acids. The V end lost 0 bases, the J end lost 12 bases, and 9 bases lay between the germline ends. CDR1 SNHLY and CDR2 FYNNEI come from the germline V gene. CDR3 amino acids: CASSEALRLPLHF. The DNA for the CDR3 is TGTGCCAGCAGTGAAGCGCTCAGGTTACCCCTCCACTTT.

This chain joins TRBV5-6 and TRBJ1-1; no definite D call. Trimming removed 3 bases at V and 1 base at J, with 4 bases between. Per the germline V gene, CDR1 is SGHDT and CDR2 is YYEEEE. The length of the CDR3 is 12 residues. The CDR3 protein is CASSSPNTEAFF. The CDR3 nucleotides are TGTGCCAGCAGCTCTCCGAACACTGAAGCTTTCTTT.